The 29 T cell receptor beta chains below all came from one sample that was sequenced in a study of regulatory T cells in long-lasting Graves disease. Time point here: newly diagnosed GD, antithyroid drugs for less than 3 months. Scientists built the TCR library using RNA that was extracted from PBMCs. Both iRepertoire HTBI primers and Arm-PCR of CDR3 regions were used to build the TCR beta libraries. One entry per CDR3 protein results from TCRdb running MiXCR on the multiplex PCR reads. The repertoire includes a few hundred thousand distinct CDR3 sequences, around 15% of them detected once, and about 25% sits in the top ten. These sequences were also reported in another study, on T cells in Graves' hyperthyroidism and ophthalmopathy.

Source: peripheral blood mononuclear cells (PBMCs), taken at new diagnosis, from a patient treated with antithyroid drugs. Source of these receptors: a woman in her late teens or twenties with Graves disease.

This clonotype has ten or more counts. The chain employs TRBV5-5 and TRBJ1-1; 9 bases align to TRBD1. V shed 2 bases and J 2 bases; nucleotides not matched to a gene: 7. CDR3 length equals 16 residues. The germline V gene has CDR1 SGHKS and CDR2 YYEKEE (reference sequence). CDR3 region: CASSFRRDRVNTEAFF. The CDR3 nucleotides are TGTGCCAGCAGCTTCCGCCGGGACAGGGTAAACACTGAAGCTTTCTTT.

This clonotype was picked up a small number of times. The chain carries TRBV27 and TRBJ2-7; 11 bases fit TRBD1. Per the germline V gene, CDR1 is MNHEY and CDR2 is SMNVEV (reference sequence). The V and J ends lost 0 bases and 0 bases, in that order; junction bases with no gene match: 1. This CDR3 spans 16 amino acids. CDR3 bases: TGTGCCAGCAGTTTATCTGGGACAGGGGGCTCCTACGAGCAGTACTTC. Translation: CASSLSGTGGSYEQYF.

The chain uses TRBV19 and TRBJ2-1, with D perhaps TRBD2 (6 bases). Germline V gene sequence: CDR1 LNHDA, CDR2 SQIVND (reference sequence). V gave up 6 bases and J gave up 8 bases, with 20 bases separating them. The CDR3 extends over 15 amino acids. The CDR3 nucleotides read TGTGCCAGTAGAACGGACTATACCCCCTGGGATGAGCAGTTCTTC. Its translation: CASRTDYTPWDEQFF.

There are a few counts of this clonotype. V gene TRBV6-4 combines with J gene TRBJ1-3; possibly TRBD1 for D (5 bases). This CDR3 spans 14 amino acids. Germline assignment: CDR1 MRHNA and CDR2 SNTAGT. V lost 2 bases and J 3 bases, leaving 8 bases between the germline ends. The CDR3 spells CASSDDSIGNTIYF. DNA for the CDR3: TGTGCCAGCAGTGACGACAGCATTGGAAACACCATATATTTT.

This clonotype appeared many times. The rearrangement uses TRBV11-2 and TRBJ2-5; 12 nucleotides agree with TRBD2. After removal of 5 bases from V and 5 bases from J, the junction contained 6 bases not matched to a gene. Germline loops: CDR1 SGHAT, CDR2 FQNNGV. This CDR3 has 15 residues. The chain's CDR3 is CASSLTSGRLETQYF. DNA of the CDR3: TGTGCCAGCAGCCTGACTAGCGGGAGATTGGAGACCCAGTACTTC. The full variable domain, its missing parts supplied by reference TRBV11-2 and TRBJ2-5, is EAGVAQSPRYKIIEKRQSVAFWCNPISGHATLYWYQQILGQGPKLLIQFQNNGVVDDSQLPKDRFSAERLKGVDSTLKIQPAKLEDSAVYLCASSLTSGRLETQYFGPGTRLLVL.

The chain uses TRBV20-1 and TRBJ2-3; D not resolved. Germline V gives CDR1 DFQATT, CDR2 SNEGSKA (reference sequence). This CDR3 is built from 15 residues. V lost 3 bases and J lost 0, with 13 bases in between. The CDR3 DNA is TGCAGTGCTAGTCCTCGGCAGTCTAGCACAGATACGCAGTATTTT. It encodes CSASPRQSSTDTQYF.

This clonotype was picked up a small number of times. V usage is TRBV24-1 and J usage is TRBJ1-2; D is possibly TRBD1 (5 bases). Deletions cut 9 bases from V and 3 bases from J, with 13 bases between. CDR1 is KGHDR, CDR2 SFDVKD, per germline. This CDR3 contains 13 residues. The CDR3 sequence: CATAGDGDYGYTF. The CDR3 coding sequence is TGTGCCACCGCCGGGGACGGCGACTATGGCTACACCTTC.

This clonotype was observed many times. The V and J genes are TRBV6-5 and TRBJ2-5; no clear D gene. Trimming took off 2 bases at V and 7 bases at J, with 5 bases between the two ends. The germline V gene has CDR1 MNHEY and CDR2 SVGAGI. The CDR3 runs to 11 residues. In DNA form, the CDR3 reads TGTGCCAGCAGTTACGGCCCGACCCAGTACTTC. This translates into CASSYGPTQYF.

At least ten counts were recorded for this clonotype. The chain is built from TRBV13 and TRBJ2-7; D is perhaps TRBD1 or TRBD2 (5 bases each). Germline V gene sequence: CDR1 PRHDT, CDR2 FYEKMQ (reference sequence). This CDR3 region has 13 residues. Trimming pared 9 bases from V and 2 bases from J, leaving 14 bases between. The CDR3 sequence is CASGVGTTYEQYF. The DNA of the CDR3 is TGTGCCAGTGGGGTCGGGACGACCTACGAGCAGTACTTC.

This clonotype was seen at least ten times. The chain carries TRBV7-2 and TRBJ2-3; 12 positions agree with TRBD2. CDR3 length: 16 residues. The germline V gene encodes CDR1 SGHTA and CDR2 FQGNSA. V lost 5 bases and J lost 6; bases outside the gene matches: 9. CDR3 sequence reads: CASSTRLAGVGDTQYF. The CDR3 DNA reads as TGTGCCAGCAGCACGCGACTAGCGGGAGTAGGTGATACGCAGTATTTT.

In its sample, this clonotype was seen many times. The chain links TRBV5-6 to TRBJ2-1, with 7 positions matching TRBD2. V lost 5 bases, J lost 6 bases, and 11 bases stayed unmatched. Germline-derived CDR1 and CDR2 are SGHDT and YYEEEE. This CDR3 spans 15 amino acids. CDR3 in DNA: TGTGCCAGCAGAGGAAAGCGGCCGGGGGGCAATGAGCAGTTCTTC. The encoded protein is CASRGKRPGGNEQFF.

This clonotype was picked up a small number of times. V and J are TRBV7-2 and TRBJ1-1; D unresolved. The CDR3 spans 14 residues. CDR1 and CDR2 from the germline V gene are SGHTA and FQGNSA. V lost 4 bases to trimming and J lost 2 bases, with 11 bases between them. CDR3: CASSSALSNTEAFF. CDR3 nucleotides: TGTGCCAGCAGCTCCGCACTTTCCAACACTGAAGCTTTCTTT. Based on the CDR3 plus reference TRBV7-2 and TRBJ1-1, the full variable domain is GAGVSQSPSNKVTEKGKDVELRCDPISGHTALYWYRQSLGQGLEFLIYFQGNSAPDKSGLPSDRFSAERTGGSVSTLTIQRTQQEDSAVYLCASSSALSNTEAFFGQGTRLTVV.

This clonotype was observed a few times. The chain couples TRBV24-1 to TRBJ2-7; D unresolved. The CDR3 loop spans 15 amino acids. The V gene lost 6 bases and the J gene lost 2 bases, with 16 bases spanning the gap. Germline V gene sequence: CDR1 KGHDR, CDR2 SFDVKD. The chain's CDR3 is CATSPKGPYPYEQYF. The CDR3 DNA follows: TGTGCCACCAGTCCTAAGGGTCCCTATCCCTACGAGCAGTACTTC.

This clonotype has ten or more counts. The rearrangement joins TRBV6-2 or TRBV6-3 to TRBJ2-7; weak D call: TRBD1 (6 bases). The CDR3 covers 15 residues. Trimming cost V 2 bases and J 3 bases, with 14 bases left between them. From germline, CDR1 is MNHEY and CDR2 SVGEGT. CDR3: CASSYGQPSFYEQYF. CDR3 nucleotide sequence: TGTGCCAGCAGTTACGGACAGCCATCATTCTACGAGCAGTACTTC.

This clonotype came up many times. This chain uses TRBV7-9 with TRBJ2-5; maybe TRBD1 (7 bases). V lost 1 base and J lost 2, with 11 bases in between. The CDR3 is 15 residues long. Germline CDR1 and CDR2: SEHNR and FQNEAQ (reference sequence). The DNA of the CDR3 is TGTGCCAGCAGCTTAGTTGCAGGGGGGCAAGAGACCCAGTACTTC. Amino acids: CASSLVAGGQETQYF.

This clonotype came up many times. The V and J genes are TRBV3-1 and TRBJ2-1, with TRBD2 identical over 11 bases. The CDR3 has 18 residues. CDR1 is LGHDT, CDR2 YNNKEL, per germline (reference sequence). V lost 0 bases, J lost 6 bases, and 10 bases stayed unmatched. CDR3 DNA: TGTGCCAGCAGCCAAGAGCGTAGCGGGAGGGTGGTTTTCAATGAGCAGTTCTTC. Translated: CASSQERSGRVVFNEQFF.

V gene TRBV5-5 combines with J gene TRBJ1-1; 9 nucleotides agree with TRBD1. In germline, CDR1 is SGHKS, CDR2 YYEKEE (reference sequence). CDR3 length equals 14 residues. V shed 2 bases and J 11 bases; nucleotides not matched to a gene: 10. The CDR3 DNA sequence: TGTGCCAGCAGCTTAGCCGGGACAGGGAAGAAGGCTTTCTTT. Translated: CASSLAGTGKKAFF.

This clonotype was detected ten times or more. The chain links TRBV28 to TRBJ2-7, with 8 positions matching TRBD1. CDR3 length: 13 amino acids. V shed 2 bases and J 3 bases; nucleotides not matched to a gene: 0. CDR1 MDHEN and CDR2 SYDVKM come from the germline V gene. CDR3 region: CASSLGTGYEQYF. The DNA for the CDR3 is TGTGCCAGCAGTTTAGGGACAGGCTACGAGCAGTACTTC. The full variable domain, completed using reference TRBV28 and TRBJ2-7, is DVKVTQSSRYLVKRTGEKVFLECVQDMDHENMFWYRQDPGLGLRLIYFSYDVKMKEKGDIPEGYSVSREKKERFSLILESASTNQTSMYLCASSLGTGYEQYFGPGTRLTVT.

The chain carries TRBV30 and TRBJ2-1, with unresolved D. V dropped 1 base and J dropped 8 bases, with 12 bases sitting between them. This CDR3 contains 13 residues. Germline CDR1 and CDR2: GTSNPN and SVGIG (reference sequence). The CDR3 sequence is CAWSGGLRDEQFF. The CDR3 DNA reads as TGTGCCTGGAGTGGGGGATTACGGGATGAGCAGTTCTTC.

CDR3 sequence reads: CASSQLAGSTGELFF. As DNA, the CDR3 is TGTGCCAGCAGCCAACTAGCGGGTAGCACCGGGGAGCTGTTTTTT. The chain employs TRBV7-6 and TRBJ2-2, with 9 nucleotides matching TRBD2. The CDR3 contains 15 residues. Germline lookup yields CDR1 SGHVS and CDR2 FNYEAQ. Losses at the gene ends were 5 bases for V and 4 bases for J; bases not matched to a gene: 5.

The chain uses TRBV29-1 and TRBJ1-2; 12 bases are shared with TRBD1. The CDR3 loop spans 15 amino acids. The V segment lost 0 bases and the J segment 4 bases; nucleotides outside the gene matches: 3. Germline CDR1 SQVTM, CDR2 ANQGSEA. CDR3 coding DNA: TGCAGCGTTGAAGAGGGACAGGGGGCTTTCTATGGCTACACCTTC. Its protein product is CSVEEGQGAFYGYTF.

The rearrangement uses TRBV30 and TRBJ2-7; tentatively, D is TRBD1 (5 bases). V was cut by 3 bases and J by 0 bases, with 24 bases left in between. CDR1 is GTSNPN and CDR2 is SVGIG in the germline V gene (reference sequence). CDR3 size: 18 residues. The CDR3 DNA reads as TGTGCCTGGAGAGTCACCACCAGGCCCGGACATCGCTCCTACGAGCAGTACTTC. As protein: CAWRVTTRPGHRSYEQYF.

The rearrangement uses TRBV6-1 and TRBJ1-4; D remains unclear. In germline, CDR1 is MNHNS, CDR2 SASEGT. Trimming left V 8 bases short and J 0 bases short, with 10 bases between. This CDR3 contains 14 residues. The CDR3 coding sequence is TGTGCCAGCGCGAAGGGTGCAACTAATGAAAAACTGTTTTTT. Amino acid sequence: CASAKGATNEKLFF.

The V gene is TRBV6-2 or TRBV6-3, the J gene TRBJ2-1; TRBD1 might be the D (6 bases). CDR1 is MNHEY and CDR2 is SVGEGT in the germline V gene. The CDR3 runs 13 residues. Trimming pared 4 bases from V and 8 bases from J, leaving 12 bases between. DNA of the CDR3: TGTGCCAGCAGTTTCGGACAGACGGATGAGCAGTTCTTC. Translating it yields CASSFGQTDEQFF.

In this sample, this clonotype turned up many times. V usage is TRBV6-5 and J usage is TRBJ1-2; D gene uncertain. The CDR3 loop spans 15 amino acids. Trimming removed 0 bases from V and 4 bases from J, with 12 bases in between. Germline CDR1 and CDR2: MNHEY and SVGAGI. CDR3 bases: TGTGCCAGCAGTTACTCGATGGTCTTACGCTATGGCTACACCTTC. Amino acids: CASSYSMVLRYGYTF.

This clonotype was observed a few times. V is TRBV19 and J is TRBJ1-5; no definite D call. The CDR3 spans 15 residues. CDR1 and CDR2 from the germline V gene are LNHDA and SQIVND (reference sequence). V was trimmed by 1 base and J by 1 base, leaving 8 bases between them. The CDR3 DNA is TGTGCCAGTAGTATAGTTCCGGGCAGCAATCAGCCCCAGCATTTT. It yields the protein CASSIVPGSNQPQHF.

This clonotype was observed many times. J is TRBJ2-1 and V is TRBV4-1; the match to TRBD2 covers 10 bases. Trimming cost V 5 bases and J 9 bases; bases outside gene matches: 7. The CDR3 runs to 14 residues. The V gene's germline CDR1 is MGHRA and CDR2 YSYEKL. CDR3 residues: CASSVGLAGVEQFF. The DNA for the CDR3 is TGCGCCAGCAGCGTTGGGCTAGCGGGAGTTGAGCAGTTCTTC.

As concerns this clonotype: Possible read error: a much larger clone is one base away. The V and J genes are TRBV11-2 and TRBJ2-7, with 8 bases fitting TRBD2. Germline assignment: CDR1 SGHAT and CDR2 FQNNGV. This CDR3 region has 16 residues. The CDR3 DNA reads TGTACCAGCAGCGGGGGTTTTGGTAGCGGTACCTACGAGCAGTACTTC. Its protein is CTSSGGFGSGTYEQYF.

This clonotype appeared a few times. The chain couples TRBV12-3 or TRBV12-4 to TRBJ1-2; D gene uncertain. The CDR3 consists of 13 residues. Deletions cut 0 bases from V and 7 bases from J, with 9 bases between. The CDR3 region is CASSLALHGGYTF. The CDR3 coding sequence is TGTGCCAGCAGTTTAGCTCTACATGGTGGCTACACCTTC.